The 6 T cell receptor beta chains below were found in one sample sequenced in a study of tumor-infiltrating lymphocytes in primary liver carcinoma. The researchers produced TCR beta cDNA from around 0.5 ug total RNA with a constant-region primer. ARM-PCR, slightly modified, supplied the TCR beta libraries through three nested multiplex PCR rounds. Rounds one and two of PCR, each of about 10 cycles, were primed with TRBV1-TRBV30 forward primers and a C-beta reverse primer. Each CDR3 protein is one row after TCRdb ran MiXCR on the multiplex PCR reads. Of some 180,000 distinct CDR3 sequences in the sample, 70% to 90% were seen once. Starting material for RNA and DNA co-extraction consisted of about 20-30 mg of unsorted bulk tissue. Material for sequencing was tumor tissue from primary liver carcinoma. Every receptor here comes from a man aged 35 to 55 with primary liver carcinoma and hepatitis B virus infection.

A note on this clonotype: The junction does not match germline at one end; this may be a read error. The V call is TRBV24-1, the J call TRBJ2-1, with 8 positions matching TRBD2. Germline-derived CDR1 and CDR2 are KGHDR and SFDVKD. The CDR3 loop spans 17 amino acids. CDR3 amino acids: CTTSDPSPGRDVNEQFF. The DNA for the CDR3 is TGTACCACCAGTGACCCAAGCCCCGGGAGGGATGTAAATGAGCAGTTCTTC.

A word on this clonotype: One junction end does not reproduce the germline sequence, and a read error may be involved. The chain has TRBV4-3 and TRBJ2-7; a weak D match, TRBD1 (6 bases). CDR1 and CDR2 from the germline V gene are LGHNA and YSLEER. The CDR3 runs 15 residues. The CDR3 here is CASSLERTAAYEQYF. CDR3 bases: TGCGCCAGTAGCCTCGAACGGACAGCAGCTTACGAGCAGTACTTC.

Here the CDR3 reads CTVQQIGGTGELFF. CDR3 in DNA: TGTACCGTACAACAAATTGGGGGAACCGGGGAGCTGTTTTTT. The V and J genes are TRBV10-3 and TRBJ2-2; either TRBD1 or TRBD2 may supply D (5 bases each). Germline V lookup: CDR1 ENHRY, CDR2 SYGVKD. This CDR3 has 14 amino acids.

As regards this clonotype: A junction end diverges from the germline sequence, so it may reflect a read error. The chain has TRBV6-7 and TRBJ2-1, with TRBD2 matching 9 bases. TRBV6-7 qualifies as an ORF whose function is uncertain. The CDR3 covers 19 residues. The CDR3 bases are TGTGCCGGCAGTTACCCGGCTAGCGGGAATTTTAGCTCCTACATTGAGCAGTTCTTC. Translation gives CAGSYPASGNFSSYIEQFF.

A note on this clonotype: Its ends do not fully match the called genes, so a read error is possible. V and J are TRBV4-3 and TRBJ1-3; 9 nucleotides line up with TRBD1. The CDR3 consists of 16 residues. CDR1 LGHNA and CDR2 YSLEER come from the germline V gene. CDR3 DNA: TGCGCCAGCAGTCAAGCCGCGACAGGGGGTAGAAACACCATATATTTT. This translates into CASSQAATGGRNTIYF.

This rearrangement joins TRBV11-2 to TRBJ2-1; D not certain. With 1 base removed from V and 0 bases from J, the gap between germline ends came to 13 bases. CDR1 and CDR2 (germline): SGHAT, FQNNGV. The CDR3 length is 17 residues. CDR3 sequence: CASSLVGHSNSYNEQFF. The CDR3 bases are TGTGCCAGCAGCTTAGTCGGCCACTCGAACTCCTACAATGAGCAGTTCTTC.